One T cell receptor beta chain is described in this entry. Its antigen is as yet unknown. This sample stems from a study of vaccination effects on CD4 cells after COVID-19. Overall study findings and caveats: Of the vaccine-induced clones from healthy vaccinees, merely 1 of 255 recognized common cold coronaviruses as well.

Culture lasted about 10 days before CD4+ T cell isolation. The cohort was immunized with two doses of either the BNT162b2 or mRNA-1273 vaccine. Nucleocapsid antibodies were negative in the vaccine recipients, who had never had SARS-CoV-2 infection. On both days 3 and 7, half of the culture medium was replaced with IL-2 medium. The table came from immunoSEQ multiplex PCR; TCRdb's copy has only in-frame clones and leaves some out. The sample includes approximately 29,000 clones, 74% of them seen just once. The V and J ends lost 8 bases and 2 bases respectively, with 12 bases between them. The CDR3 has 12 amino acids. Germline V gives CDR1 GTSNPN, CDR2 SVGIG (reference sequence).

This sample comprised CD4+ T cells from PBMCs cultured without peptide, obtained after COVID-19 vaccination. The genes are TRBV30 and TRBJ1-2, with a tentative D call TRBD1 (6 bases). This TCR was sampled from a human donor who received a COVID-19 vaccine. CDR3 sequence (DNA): TGTGCCCGTAGACAGGAAAACTATGGCTACACCTTC. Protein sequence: CARRQENYGYTF.